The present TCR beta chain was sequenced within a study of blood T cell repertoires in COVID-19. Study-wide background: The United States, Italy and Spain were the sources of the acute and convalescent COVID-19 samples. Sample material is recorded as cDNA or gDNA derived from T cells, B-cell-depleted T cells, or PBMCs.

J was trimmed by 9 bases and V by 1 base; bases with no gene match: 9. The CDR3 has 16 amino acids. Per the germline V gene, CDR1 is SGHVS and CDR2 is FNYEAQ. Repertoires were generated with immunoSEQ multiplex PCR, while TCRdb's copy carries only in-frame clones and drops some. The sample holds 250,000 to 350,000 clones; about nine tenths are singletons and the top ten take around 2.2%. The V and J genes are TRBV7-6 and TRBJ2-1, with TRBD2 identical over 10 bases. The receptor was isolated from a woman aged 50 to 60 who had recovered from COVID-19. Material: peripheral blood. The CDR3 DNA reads TGTGCCAGCAGCTTAGATTCTTCTAGCGGGAGATTTGAGCAGTTCTTC. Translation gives CASSLDSSSGRFEQFF. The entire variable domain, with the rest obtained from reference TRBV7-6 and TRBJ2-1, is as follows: GAGVSQSPRYKVTKRGQDVALRCDPISGHVSLYWYRQALGQGPEFLTYFNYEAQQDKSGLPNDRFSAERPEGSISTLTIQRTEQRDSAMYRCASSLDSSSGRFEQFFGPGTRLTVL.